Sequencing of this T cell receptor beta chain was carried out in a study of blood T cell repertoires in COVID-19. Study details: Whether acute or convalescent, the COVID-19 samples came from the United States, Italy and Spain. Nucleic acid was either cDNA or gDNA, and it came from T cells, B-cell-depleted T cells, or PBMCs.

Under the authors' procedure: Using reference gene primer amplification, nucleated cell counts were estimated. The table came from immunoSEQ multiplex PCR; TCRdb's copy has only in-frame clones and leaves some out. That table is the source of V, J and clone size, and D and trimming were worked out from the DNA. This table has around 130,000 clones, 84% appearing once. The V and J ends lost 4 bases and 7 bases respectively, with 8 bases between them. Looked up from germline, CDR1 is SGHNT and CDR2 is YYREEE (reference sequence). The CDR3 has 12 amino acids. This clone was detected only once. This receptor was taken from a woman in her twenties or thirties who had recovered from COVID-19. The chain is built from TRBV5-4 and TRBJ1-4; perhaps TRBD1 as D (5 bases). Sequences were obtained from peripheral blood. CDR3 coding DNA: TGTGCCAGCAGCCGTGACAGTGAAAAACTGTTTTTT. Protein product: CASSRDSEKLFF.